Described below is a single T cell receptor beta chain sequence and its context. Its antigen specificity is not known. One base away there is no much larger clone; base qualities are not given. The data derive from a study of control samples from healthy donors and cancer patients (TCRdb year 2020). Spanning cysteine to phenylalanine, the CDR3 consists of 14 amino acids. CDR3 DNA only is kept here, 42 bases in frame from base 1. From the germline V gene, CDR1 is SGDLS and CDR2 is YYNGEE. V and J are truncated by 0 bases and 2 bases respectively, leaving an intervening sequence of 6 bases. Libraries were built with the immunoSEQ multiplex PCR assay. TCRdb carries this immuneACCESS record with in-frame sequences only. Its versions omit some clonotypes, under half of them owing to an unresolved V gene in the studies checked, with the rest unexplained. The sample table shows 95,000 to 150,000 clones, and roughly 87% are seen once. The ten top clones hold around 1.8% of the sample.

This sequence originates from a man aged 18 to 29 in good health. The rearrangement combines TRBV9 with TRBJ1-3; no confident D gene assignment can be made. The sequencing input was blood. CDR3 region: CASSVGGTGNTIYF. The nucleotide sequence is given as TGTGCCAGCAGCGTAGGAGGCACTGGAAACACCATATATTTT.